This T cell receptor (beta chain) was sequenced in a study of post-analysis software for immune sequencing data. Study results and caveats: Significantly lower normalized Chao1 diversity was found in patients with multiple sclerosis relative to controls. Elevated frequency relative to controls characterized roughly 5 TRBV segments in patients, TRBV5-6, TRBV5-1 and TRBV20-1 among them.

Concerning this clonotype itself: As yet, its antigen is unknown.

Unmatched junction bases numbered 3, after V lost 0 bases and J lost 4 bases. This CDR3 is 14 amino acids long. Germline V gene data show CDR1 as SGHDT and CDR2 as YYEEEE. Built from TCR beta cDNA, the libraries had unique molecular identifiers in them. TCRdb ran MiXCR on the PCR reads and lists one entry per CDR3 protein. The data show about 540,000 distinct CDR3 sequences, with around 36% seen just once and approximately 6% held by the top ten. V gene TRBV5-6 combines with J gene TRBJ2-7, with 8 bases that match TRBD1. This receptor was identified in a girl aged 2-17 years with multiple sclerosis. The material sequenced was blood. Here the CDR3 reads CASSLVDRDYEQYF. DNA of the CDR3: TGTGCCAGCAGCTTGGTGGACAGGGATTACGAGCAGTACTTC. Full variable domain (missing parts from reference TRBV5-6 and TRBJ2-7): DAGVTQSPTHLIKTRGQQVTLRCSPKSGHDTVSWYQQALGQGPQFIFQYYEEEERQRGNFPDRFSGHQFPNYSSELNVNALLLGDSALYLCASSLVDRDYEQYFGPGTRLTVT.